A selection of T cell receptor beta chains follows, all from one sample in a study of blood T cell repertoires in COVID-19. TCRdb's table, derived via immunoSEQ multiplex PCR, lists solely in-frame clones and lacks some. The sample has 100,000 to 150,000 clones, about four fifths seen once. The sequenced sample was peripheral blood. The source of these receptors is a woman in her fifties or sixties with acute or convalescent COVID-19. Both conserved end residues are part of each CDR3.

j_call | v_call | cdr3_aa
TRBJ1-1 | TRBV29-1 | CSVYEIQGSEAFF
TRBJ1-5 | TRBV7-2 | CASSLWQGADQPQHF
TRBJ1-2 | TRBV19 | CASSKTGYGYTF
TRBJ1-2 | TRBV4-2 | CASSQSGQANLYGYTF
TRBJ1-2 | TRBV19 | CASSEQGAGGYTF
TRBJ1-3 | TRBV6-5 | CASSRDSLSGNTIYF
TRBJ1-2 | TRBV7-3 | CASSPKQGYDGYTF
TRBJ1-1 | TRBV27 | CASSFTDDTEAFF
TRBJ1-4 | TRBV5-6 | CASSLDRDYNEKLFF
TRBJ1-2 | TRBV2 | CASSPNRDGYTF
TRBJ2-3 | TRBV19 | CASSDRGQTDTQYF
TRBJ2-7 | TRBV4-1 | CASSQDRGRLEQYF
TRBJ2-4 | TRBV4-1 | CASSQDPTEALNIQYF
TRBJ1-5 | TRBV6-5 | CATLGGGNQPQHF
TRBJ1-1 | TRBV30 | CAWRLWTSGTGSRMNTEAFF
TRBJ1-6 | TRBV7-5 | CARSSRQGPNNSPLHF
TRBJ1-1 | TRBV6-5 | CASSYGGQGRTEAFF
TRBJ1-2 | TRBV27 | CASSLTSSYGYTF
TRBJ1-2 | TRBV14 | CASSQESRYGYTF
TRBJ2-4 | TRBV5-1 | CASSQDKGDIQYF
TRBJ1-1 | TRBV19 | CASSIGGGNTEAFF
TRBJ1-3 | TRBV6-5 | CASSRTGLGTIYF
TRBJ2-7 | TRBV2 | CASSVDRANSYEQYF
TRBJ1-3 | TRBV11-2 | CASSLVSTGNTIYF
TRBJ1-2 | TRBV11-2 | CASSATNGYTF
TRBJ1-2 | TRBV19 | CASSTPGQTYGYTF
TRBJ2-2 | TRBV19 | CASSTRTGEGTGELFF
TRBJ2-2 | TRBV6-5 | CASSFGQGAVGGELFF
TRBJ1-2 | TRBV19 | CASSIGQGRYGYTF
TRBJ1-4 | TRBV11-2 | CASSRREGRGNEKLFF
TRBJ2-5 | TRBV7-3 | CASSPSGTSGETQYF